One sample yielded the 5 T cell receptor beta chains listed below, sequenced in a study of blood T cells in healthy people across ages. It was with a sample-barcoded 5' primer and a J-beta primer mix that a second PCR of roughly 6 to 12 cycles was run. One entry per CDR3 protein results from TCRdb running MiXCR on the 5' RACE reads. Of just over 800,000 distinct CDR3 sequences detected, 62% appear once; the ten largest clones hold about a quarter. The sample taken for sequencing was blood. The receptors come from a young man in good health.

This clonotype was found once. One end of the junction is discordant with germline, which a read error may explain. The chain recombines TRBV7-6 with TRBJ1-4; 7 bases align to TRBD1. The CDR3 sequence is 14 residues long. The germline V gene encodes CDR1 SGHVS and CDR2 FNYEAQ. The CDR3, as DNA: TGTGCCGGCAGCTCCGGGACAGAAAATGAAAAACTGTTTTTT. Protein: CAGSSGTENEKLFF.

This clonotype showed up many times. This sequence joins TRBV13 and TRBJ1-2; D perhaps matches TRBD1 (6 bases). The CDR3 is made up of 14 amino acids. Germline CDR1 PRHDT, CDR2 FYEKMQ (reference sequence). Trimming took 2 bases from V and 8 from J, leaving 15 bases between them. CDR3 nucleotide sequence: TGTGCCAGCAGCTTAAACACAGGGATGGGAGGCTACACCTTC. It codes for CASSLNTGMGGYTF.

V is TRBV4-3 and J is TRBJ1-5; D is unclear. The CDR3 runs 13 residues. Trimming left V 0 bases short and J 9 bases short, with 9 bases between. Germline CDR1 reads LGHNA; CDR2 reads YSLEER. CDR3 amino acids: CASSQDRGPPQHF. CDR3 bases: TGCGCCAGCAGCCAAGATAGAGGTCCGCCCCAGCATTTT.

The chain carries TRBV7-9 and TRBJ1-5; D gene unclear. Germline CDR1 is SEHNR and CDR2 is FQNEAQ (reference sequence). Between the trimmed V and J ends, which lost 2 bases and 10 bases, there was a span of 9 bases. The CDR3 runs 12 residues. The DNA of the CDR3 is TGTGCCAGCAGCTTACTCGAGGGTCCCCAGCATTTT. Translated: CASSLLEGPQHF.

This clonotype was seen a few times. The chain employs TRBV12-3 or TRBV12-4 and TRBJ1-1, with 8 bases that match TRBD1. The CDR3 is 14 amino acids. V shed 7 bases and J 5 bases; nucleotides not matched to a gene: 9. The chain's CDR3 is CASTWTGSSTEAFF. The CDR3 DNA sequence: TGTGCCAGCACTTGGACAGGGTCGTCGACTGAAGCTTTCTTT.